Below are 30 T cell receptor beta chains sequenced from a single sample in a study of STAT3 mutations in large granular lymphocyte leukemia. Findings of the study overall: Every T-cell large granular lymphocyte leukemia patient had at least one immunodominant TCR beta clonotype.

This table comes from immunoSEQ multiplex PCR, and its TCRdb copy is limited to in-frame clones, with some not included. In the table there are approximately 8,000 clones, roughly nine tenths of which are singletons. These receptors have no known antigen. Sample: peripheral blood mononuclear cells. Every receptor here comes from a man over 45 with T-cell large granular lymphocyte leukemia. Some clones in this sample may be carry-over from other donors' samples.

This chain's CDR3 is CASSQGQTTGELFF. CDR3 sequence (DNA): TGTGCCAGCTCACAGGGACAGACCACCGGGGAGCTGTTTTTT. The V and J genes are TRBV18 and TRBJ2-2; 7 positions match TRBD1. J lost 4 bases, V lost 4 bases, and 3 bases had no gene match. Per the germline V gene, CDR1 is KGHSH and CDR2 is LQKENI. This CDR3 is 14 amino acids long.

The V gene is TRBV7-9, the J gene TRBJ1-5; D remains unclear. Trimming cost V 3 bases and J 0 bases, with 9 bases left between them. There are 15 residues in the CDR3. CDR1 is SEHNR and CDR2 is FQNEAQ in the germline V gene (reference sequence). As DNA, the CDR3 is TGTGCCAGCAGCTTTGCGGACGATAGCAATCAGCCCCAGCATTTT. Protein sequence: CASSFADDSNQPQHF.

The rearrangement links TRBV6-5 to TRBJ2-7; tentatively, D is TRBD1 (5 bases). Germline CDR1 and CDR2: MNHEY and SVGAGI. The V gene lost 5 bases and the J gene lost 6 bases, with 11 bases spanning the gap. CDR3 size: 12 residues. The CDR3 spells CASSAGFSEQYF. Written as DNA, the CDR3 is TGTGCCAGCAGTGCAGGGTTCTCCGAGCAGTACTTC.

The V and J genes are TRBV5-4 and TRBJ1-2; 7 bases are shared with TRBD1. This CDR3 has 15 residues. V was clipped by 3 bases and J by 2 bases; unmatched bases: 7. The V gene's germline CDR1 is SGHNT and CDR2 YYREEE (reference sequence). The CDR3 region has the DNA TGTGCCAGCAGCTCACGGACAGGCGGGAACTATGGCTACACCTTC. This encodes CASSSRTGGNYGYTF.

This chain joins TRBV28 and TRBJ1-1; D remains ambiguous. This CDR3 contains 11 residues. V was cut by 6 bases and J by 0 bases, with 2 bases left in between. Germline V gene lookup returns CDR1 MDHEN and CDR2 SYDVKM. The CDR3 here is CASRLNTEAFF. The DNA of the CDR3 is TGTGCCAGCAGGCTGAACACTGAAGCTTTCTTT.

DNA for the CDR3: TGTGCCAGCTCACCACCGGTCGGGGACGAGCAGTACTTC. Translated, it gives CASSPPVGDEQYF. The J gene is TRBJ2-7, the V gene TRBV18, with D possibly matching TRBD2 (5 bases). Germline V gene lookup returns CDR1 KGHSH and CDR2 LQKENI. V lost 0 bases and J 5 bases, leaving 8 bases between the germline ends. CDR3 length equals 13 residues.

This clone was seen just once. V usage is TRBV6-6 and J usage is TRBJ1-5, with D unresolved. Germline loops: CDR1 MNHNY, CDR2 SVGAGI (reference sequence). The CDR3 loop spans 12 amino acids. Trimming stripped 5 bases from V and 1 base from J, with 3 bases between. CDR3 loop: CASSRSNQPQHF. The CDR3 bases are TGTGCCAGCAGTCGGAGCAATCAGCCCCAGCATTTT.

This rearrangement joins TRBV6-5 to TRBJ2-5; weak D call: TRBD2 (5 bases). Germline CDR1 is MNHEY and CDR2 is SVGAGI. The CDR3 consists of 13 residues. Trimming took 4 bases from V and 7 from J, leaving 13 bases between them. The CDR3 spells CASSFGGAGTQYF. DNA of the CDR3: TGTGCCAGCAGTTTCGGCGGCGCGGGGACCCAGTACTTC.

The chain couples TRBV7-9 to TRBJ2-7; 9 bases are a match to TRBD1. CDR3 length: 15 amino acids. V gave up 5 bases and J gave up 6 bases; unmatched junction bases: 11. Germline V gene sequence: CDR1 SEHNR, CDR2 FQNEAQ (reference sequence). CDR3 residues: CASSPGQGWVGEQYF. The CDR3 DNA reads as TGTGCCAGCAGCCCCGGACAGGGGTGGGTCGGCGAGCAGTACTTC.

The chain carries TRBV5-1 and TRBJ1-2; a possible D gene is TRBD1 (5 bases). The ends were cut back, 4 bases at V and 2 bases at J, with 18 bases in the middle. CDR3 size: 16 residues. The germline V gene encodes CDR1 SGHRS and CDR2 YFSETQ. This chain's CDR3 is CASSRKEGKANYGYTF. The CDR3 nucleotides read TGCGCCAGCAGCCGCAAGGAGGGGAAGGCCAACTATGGCTACACCTTC.

The chain has TRBV27 and TRBJ2-7; either TRBD1 or TRBD2 may fit D (6 bases each). CDR3 length: 14 residues. Germline lookup yields CDR1 MNHEY and CDR2 SMNVEV (reference sequence). V lost 6 bases, J lost 6 bases, and 18 bases lay in between. As DNA, the CDR3 is TGTGCCAGCAGCGGAGTGTCGACGGGGGCCGAGCAGTACTTC. Encoded protein: CASSGVSTGAEQYF.

A remark on this clone: The junction does not match germline at one end; this may be a read error. This chain joins TRBV7-7 and TRBJ2-1; a possible D gene is TRBD1 (6 bases). Germline loops: CDR1 SSHAT, CDR2 FNYEAQ (reference sequence). The length of the CDR3 is 13 residues. CDR3: CASRDSGESEQFF. The CDR3 nucleotides read TGTGCTAGCAGAGATTCAGGGGAAAGTGAGCAGTTCTTC.

The chain recombines TRBV5-6 with TRBJ2-7; maybe TRBD2 (7 bases). From germline, CDR1 is SGHDT and CDR2 YYEEEE. The CDR3 is 15 residues long. Trimming stripped 0 bases from V and 6 bases from J, with 16 bases between. The CDR3 reads CASSLVGGALTEQYF. The CDR3, as DNA: TGTGCCAGCAGCTTGGTAGGGGGGGCCCTTACCGAGCAGTACTTC.

The chain uses TRBV11-3 and TRBJ2-1; D is ambiguous. Trimming took 5 bases from V and 8 from J, leaving 16 bases between them. The length of the CDR3 is 14 residues. The V gene's germline CDR1 is SGHNT and CDR2 YENEEA. The CDR3 DNA sequence: TGTGCCAGCAGCAGGTCACCTTTTGGGGATGAGCAGTTCTTC. This sequence encodes CASSRSPFGDEQFF. Together with reference TRBV11-3 and TRBJ2-1, the CDR3 gives the full variable domain: EAGVVQSPRYKIIEKKQPVAFWCNPISGHNTLYWYLQNLGQGPELLIRYENEEAVDDSQLPKDRFSAERLKGVDSTLKIQPAELGDSAVYLCASSRSPFGDEQFFGPGTRLTVL.

V gene TRBV5-1 combines with J gene TRBJ2-7, with D maybe TRBD1 (6 bases). V lost 0 bases to trimming and J lost 2 bases, with 12 bases between them. The CDR3 sequence is 15 residues long. In germline, CDR1 is SGHRS, CDR2 YFSETQ. The CDR3 here is CASSLAQGSAYEQYF. As DNA, the CDR3 is TGCGCCAGCAGCTTGGCGCAGGGGTCCGCCTACGAGCAGTACTTC. The full variable domain, in which reference TRBV5-1 and TRBJ2-7 provide the parts outside the CDR3, is KAGVTQTPRYLIKTRGQQVTLSCSPISGHRSVSWYQQTPGQGLQFLFEYFSETQRNKGNFPGRFSGRQFSNSRSEMNVSTLELGDSALYLCASSLAQGSAYEQYFGPGTRLTVT.

The chain carries TRBV30 and TRBJ1-1, with D uncertain. This CDR3 has 13 amino acids. Trimming took 0 bases from V and 0 from J, leaving 5 bases between them. Germline assignment: CDR1 GTSNPN and CDR2 SVGIG (reference sequence). Written as DNA, the CDR3 is TGTGCCTGGAGTGTAGATCTGAACACTGAAGCTTTCTTT. This encodes CAWSVDLNTEAFF.

The chain combines TRBV9 with TRBJ2-7; 7 bases are a match to TRBD2. Trimming took 4 bases from V and 2 from J; bases not matched to a gene: 6. CDR1 is SGDLS, CDR2 YYNGEE, per germline. The CDR3 contains 14 residues. The CDR3 nucleotides are TGTGCCAGCAGCCCAAGCGGGACCCCCTACGAGCAGTACTTC. This gives the protein CASSPSGTPYEQYF.

This chain links TRBV9 with TRBJ2-3, with D perhaps TRBD1 (5 bases). Trimming left V 2 bases short and J 4 bases short, with 8 bases between. The CDR3 is made up of 13 amino acids. Germline-derived CDR1 and CDR2 are SGDLS and YYNGEE. CDR3 residues: CASSVQGPDTQYF. CDR3 DNA sequence: TGTGCCAGCAGCGTCCAGGGTCCAGATACGCAGTATTTT.

This sequence joins TRBV5-6 and TRBJ2-3; D not resolved. Germline CDR1 SGHDT, CDR2 YYEEEE. With 1 base removed from V and 8 bases from J, the gap between germline ends came to 5 bases. The CDR3 has 11 amino acids. CDR3 nucleotides: TGTGCCAGCAGCTTGTATCGTACGCAGTATTTT. Amino acids: CASSLYRTQYF. The whole variable domain, remainder taken from reference TRBV5-6 and TRBJ2-3, is DAGVTQSPTHLIKTRGQQVTLRCSPKSGHDTVSWYQQALGQGPQFIFQYYEEEERQRGNFPDRFSGHQFPNYSSELNVNALLLGDSALYLCASSLYRTQYFGPGTRLTVL.

The genes are TRBV6-1 and TRBJ2-5, with 11 bases identical to TRBD2. The germline CDR1 and CDR2 sequences are MNHNS and SASEGT. The CDR3 is made up of 15 amino acids. Trimming removed 3 bases from V and 4 bases from J; junction bases left unmatched: 4. The CDR3 DNA sequence: TGTGCCAGCAGTGATTTAGCGGGGGGGCCAGAGACCCAGTACTTC. Translated, it gives CASSDLAGGPETQYF.

The V and J genes are TRBV29-1 and TRBJ2-3; 7 positions match TRBD1. Germline trimming cut 2 bases from V and 3 bases from J; bases unmatched to any gene: 11. Germline values: CDR1 SQVTM, CDR2 ANQGSEA. The CDR3 spans 16 residues. The CDR3 loop reads CSVEIKGARRTDTQYF. Written as DNA, the CDR3 is TGCAGCGTTGAAATTAAGGGGGCGCGGCGGACAGATACGCAGTATTTT.

The chain recombines TRBV25-1 with TRBJ2-3, with D possibly being TRBD2 (7 bases). The CDR3 sequence is 14 residues long. Trimming removed 3 bases at V and 6 bases at J, with 13 bases between. In germline, CDR1 is MGHDK, CDR2 SYGVNS. CDR3 sequence: CASSERGGGDTQYF. DNA for the CDR3: TGTGCCAGCAGTGAGAGGGGAGGGGGGGATACGCAGTATTTT.

The chain is built from TRBV5-1 and TRBJ2-3; 8 bases align to TRBD1. The V segment lost 4 bases and the J segment 3 bases; nucleotides outside the gene matches: 4. The CDR3 length is 14 residues. Germline CDR1 reads SGHRS; CDR2 reads YFSETQ. The CDR3 here is CASSPGQATDTQYF. The CDR3 coding sequence is TGCGCCAGCAGCCCGGGACAGGCGACAGATACGCAGTATTTT.

V is TRBV10-2 and J is TRBJ2-7; 9 positions agree with TRBD1. The CDR3 covers 14 residues. Germline values: CDR1 WSHSY, CDR2 SAAADI. V shed 3 bases and J 3 bases; nucleotides not matched to a gene: 3. The CDR3 region is CASSEWTGDYEQYF. The CDR3 DNA reads as TGCGCCAGCAGTGAATGGACAGGGGACTACGAGCAGTACTTC.

This rearrangement joins TRBV9 to TRBJ2-7; perhaps TRBD2 as D (5 bases). Looked up from germline, CDR1 is SGDLS and CDR2 is YYNGEE. V gave up 6 bases and J gave up 2 bases, with 15 bases separating them. CDR3 length: 14 residues. CDR3 in amino acids: CASTVDSVAYEQYF. The CDR3 DNA reads TGTGCCAGCACCGTCGATAGCGTGGCCTACGAGCAGTACTTC. Supplemented by reference TRBV9 and TRBJ2-7, the full variable domain reads DSGVTQTPKHLITATGQRVTLRCSPRSGDLSVYWYQQSLDQGLQFLIQYYNGEERAKGNILERFSAQQFPDLHSELNLSSLELGDSALYFCASTVDSVAYEQYFGPGTRLTVT.

The rearrangement uses TRBV19 and TRBJ2-2; 8 nucleotides agree with TRBD1. Trimming at V came to 2 bases and at J to 6 bases, leaving 2 bases not matched to a gene. The CDR3 runs 14 residues. CDR1 LNHDA and CDR2 SQIVND come from the germline V gene (reference sequence). DNA of the CDR3: TGTGCCAGTAGTATACAGGGGGCGGCCGGGGAGCTGTTTTTT. Amino acids: CASSIQGAAGELFF.

The V gene is TRBV7-2, the J gene TRBJ2-3, with D possibly TRBD1 on 6 matching bases. The CDR3 is made up of 15 amino acids. In germline, CDR1 is SGHTA, CDR2 FQGNSA. V shed 4 bases and J shed 6 bases, with 17 bases lying between them. The CDR3 is CASSSRTATSDTQYF. The CDR3 DNA is TGTGCCAGCAGCTCTCGGACAGCTACCTCGGATACGCAGTATTTT.

The J gene is TRBJ2-3, the V gene TRBV9; a weak D match, TRBD2 (6 bases). Germline values: CDR1 SGDLS, CDR2 YYNGEE. V was pared by 0 bases and J by 11 bases, with 13 bases between. The CDR3 has 13 amino acids. CDR3 region: CASSVDSLGGQYF. As DNA, the CDR3 is TGTGCCAGCAGCGTAGATTCTCTCGGGGGGCAGTATTTT.

The chain uses TRBV10-3 and TRBJ2-1, with 7 nucleotides matching TRBD2. V was clipped by 2 bases and J by 6 bases; unmatched bases: 4. Per the germline V gene, CDR1 is ENHRY and CDR2 is SYGVKD. This CDR3 comprises 14 residues. The CDR3 nucleotides read TGTGCCATCAGTGAGACTGGGACTACCAATGAGCAGTTCTTC. This codes for CAISETGTTNEQFF.

The rearrangement uses TRBV4-1 and TRBJ2-5, with D tentatively TRBD1 (5 bases). CDR1 and CDR2 (germline): MGHRA, YSYEKL. The CDR3 contains 17 residues. Trimming took 1 base from V and 3 from J, leaving 18 bases between them. CDR3 sequence reads: CASSQAVTVPEKETQYF. The CDR3 nucleotides are TGCGCCAGCAGCCAAGCTGTGACAGTCCCAGAGAAAGAGACCCAGTACTTC.